This T cell receptor beta chain was sequenced in a study of OX40 agonist ivuxolimab in advanced cancers. Germline CDR1 SGHVS, CDR2 FNYEAQ. This CDR3 has 13 amino acids. The ends were cut back, 2 bases at V and 6 bases at J, with 10 bases in the middle. Using immunoSEQ multiplex PCR, the repertoire was profiled, and TCRdb retains in-frame clones only, with some absent. Found here are fewer than 80,000 clones, roughly 88% of them singletons; the top ten hold roughly 5.5%. Of note for this clone: Its antigen is not identified.

Findings of the study overall: Antigen specificity remained undetermined for the expanded peripheral T cells.

Sequencing used CD4+ or CD8+ T cells sorted from blood, obtained in a trial of the OX40 agonist ivuxolimab. The TCR originated in an adult with an advanced solid tumor such as melanoma, head and neck, liver or kidney cancer. The V gene is TRBV7-6, the J gene TRBJ1-1, with TRBD1 as a possible D gene (5 bases). The CDR3 bases are TGTGCCAGCAGCTTAAACACAGGATCTGAAGCTTTCTTT. Its translation is CASSLNTGSEAFF.